The 24 T cell receptor beta chains presented below share a single source sample, sequenced in a study of Graves' ophthalmopathy and Graves' hyperthyroidism. Amplified material comprised TCR beta CDR3 regions derived from RNA transcripts. First-round RT-PCR employed HTBI primers, with a second-round multiplex PCR after it. TCRdb analysed the multiplex PCR reads with MiXCR anew, one entry per CDR3 protein. This sample carries roughly 400,000 distinct CDR3 sequences, approximately 16% of them seen once, and the ten largest clones take around 1.6%. What was sequenced was peripheral blood. These receptors all stem from a woman younger than 30 with Graves' ophthalmopathy.

The chain employs TRBV11-2 and TRBJ2-2; D is ambiguous. Germline loops: CDR1 SGHAT, CDR2 FQNNGV. The CDR3 runs 16 residues. V gave up 1 base and J gave up 2 bases, with 11 bases separating them. The CDR3, as DNA: TGTGCCAGCAGCTTAGGGACGGGCTCCAACACCGGGGAGCTGTTTTTT. This translates into CASSLGTGSNTGELFF.

The chain employs TRBV6-1 and TRBJ2-7; TRBD1 aligns across 8 bases. This CDR3 region has 15 residues. V shed 4 bases, J shed 0 bases, and the junction held 5 bases outside the gene matches. Germline values: CDR1 MNHNS, CDR2 SASEGT. CDR3 sequence reads: CASSAGQGPSYEQYF. The CDR3 DNA follows: TGTGCCAGCAGTGCAGGACAGGGACCCTCCTACGAGCAGTACTTC.

There are many counts of this clonotype. This sequence joins TRBV30 and TRBJ2-7; D gene uncertain. CDR1 is GTSNPN, CDR2 SVGIG, per germline (reference sequence). CDR3 length: 12 amino acids. Trimming left V 1 base short and J 1 base short, with 5 bases between. The CDR3 bases are TGTGCCTGGAGTGAGTTGTCCTACGAGCAGTACTTC. Protein sequence: CAWSELSYEQYF.

This clonotype showed up many times. V gene TRBV12-3 or TRBV12-4 combines with J gene TRBJ1-6; no clear D. The CDR3 is 12 amino acids. V lost 2 bases to trimming and J lost 8 bases, with 4 bases between them. DNA of the CDR3: TGTGCCAGCAGTTTAAGCTATTCACCCCTCCACTTT. Translation gives CASSLSYSPLHF.

This clonotype was detected ten times or more. V and J are TRBV6-1 and TRBJ2-6, with D possibly TRBD2 on 7 matching bases. Per germline, CDR1 MNHNS and CDR2 SASEGT. The CDR3 is made up of 16 amino acids. Trimming took off 5 bases at V and 2 bases at J, with 13 bases between the two ends. The CDR3 DNA reads TGTGCCAGCAGTCTCCCCGGGGGGCCTGGGGCCAACGTCCTGACTTTC. Residues: CASSLPGGPGANVLTF.

This clonotype was counted many times. This sequence joins TRBV7-9 and TRBJ2-7; D uncertain. Trimming left V 5 bases short and J 2 bases short, with 19 bases between. This CDR3 has 16 residues. Germline-derived CDR1 and CDR2 are SEHNR and FQNEAQ (reference sequence). CDR3 nucleotide sequence: TGTGCCAGCAGCAAGCCCCCGAAGGGCGGACCCTACGAGCAGTACTTC. It is translated as CASSKPPKGGPYEQYF.

Ten or more counts support this clonotype. This sequence joins TRBV6-5 and TRBJ2-7, with no clear D. The length of the CDR3 is 13 residues. The germline V gene encodes CDR1 MNHEY and CDR2 SVGAGI. V was trimmed by 8 bases and J by 4 bases, leaving 15 bases between them. CDR3 DNA: TGTGCCAGCGGCCGGACCCTACTTTACGAGCAGTACTTC. Translation gives CASGRTLLYEQYF.

This clonotype was observed at least ten times. The rearrangement joins TRBV7-2 to TRBJ2-1; 10 bases agree with TRBD2. With V trimmed by 0 bases and J by 4 bases, 6 bases remained unmatched. Germline V lookup: CDR1 SGHTA, CDR2 FQGNSA. This CDR3 comprises 17 residues. As DNA, the CDR3 is TGTGCCAGCAGCTTAGCCTCGGCTAGCGGGGGTTACAATGAGCAGTTCTTC. Its translation is CASSLASASGGYNEQFF.

This clonotype was found many times. V is TRBV19 and J is TRBJ1-1; D gene unclear. The germline CDR1 and CDR2 sequences are LNHDA and SQIVND (reference sequence). V lost 1 base and J 1 base, leaving 4 bases between the germline ends. The CDR3 length is 13 residues. The CDR3 here is CASSIGQNTEAFF. CDR3 sequence (DNA): TGTGCCAGTAGTATAGGGCAGAACACTGAAGCTTTCTTT.

This clonotype was recorded at least ten times. The J gene is TRBJ2-2, the V gene TRBV27; D uncertain. The germline V gene encodes CDR1 MNHEY and CDR2 SMNVEV (reference sequence). The CDR3 spans 16 residues. Trimming removed 2 bases at V and 2 bases at J, with 12 bases between. CDR3 bases: TGTGCCAGCAGTTTAGTTTGGCAGGCCAACACCGGGGAGCTGTTTTTT. It is translated as CASSLVWQANTGELFF.

This clonotype was counted at least ten times. The chain has TRBV12-3 or TRBV12-4 and TRBJ1-5; possible D gene TRBD1, 5 bases. Trimming took off 3 bases at V and 0 bases at J, with 15 bases between the two ends. The CDR3 extends over 17 amino acids. CDR3 amino acids: CASSFLIRQFSNQPQHF. The CDR3 bases are TGTGCCAGCAGTTTCTTAATCAGACAGTTTAGCAATCAGCCCCAGCATTTT.

The chain has TRBV19 and TRBJ1-5; D is possibly TRBD1 (6 bases). Per germline, CDR1 LNHDA and CDR2 SQIVND (reference sequence). This CDR3 contains 15 residues. The V end was cut by 9 bases, the J end by 1 base, with 16 bases between. The CDR3 is CASLPNGGSNQPQHF. The CDR3 nucleotides are TGTGCCAGCCTACCCAACGGGGGCAGCAATCAGCCCCAGCATTTT.

This clonotype was seen repeatedly, ten times or more. The rearrangement links TRBV6-2 or TRBV6-3 to TRBJ1-1; TRBD1 matches 7 bases. The V and J ends lost 4 bases and 2 bases, in that order; junction bases with no gene match: 4. Germline CDR1 and CDR2: MNHEY and SVGEGT. The CDR3 sequence is 14 residues long. CDR3 nucleotides: TGTGCCAGCAGTTTCGGGGACAGCAACACTGAAGCTTTCTTT. Protein sequence: CASSFGDSNTEAFF.

This clonotype has a count of ten or more. V is TRBV12-3 or TRBV12-4 and J is TRBJ1-1, with D possibly TRBD1 on 5 matching bases. V dropped 6 bases and J dropped 0 bases, with 14 bases sitting between them. This CDR3 has 15 amino acids. CDR3 in DNA: TGTGCCAGCAGACAGACAGCCTTCATGAACACTGAAGCTTTCTTT. Its translation: CASRQTAFMNTEAFF.

This clonotype was observed at least ten times. The chain is built from TRBV6-5 and TRBJ2-2, with 8 positions matching TRBD2. V lost 4 bases, J lost 6 bases, and 7 bases stayed unmatched. This CDR3 has 15 residues. CDR1 is MNHEY, CDR2 SVGAGI, per germline. This CDR3 is CASSWTGGAPGELFF. The CDR3 DNA reads as TGTGCCAGCAGTTGGACCGGGGGGGCCCCCGGGGAGCTGTTTTTT.

The V and J genes are TRBV7-2 and TRBJ2-5, with TRBD1 matching over 7 bases. The trim removed 7 bases at V and 1 base at J, leaving 9 bases unmatched. The CDR3 runs to 15 residues. Germline CDR1 is SGHTA and CDR2 is FQGNSA. For the CDR3, the DNA is TGTGCCAGCACCTTGACCCGGGACAGCCAAGAGACCCAGTACTTC. Its protein is CASTLTRDSQETQYF.

This chain links TRBV29-1 with TRBJ2-7; 7 bases are a match to TRBD2. The trim removed 7 bases at V and 2 bases at J, leaving 5 bases unmatched. Germline-derived CDR1 and CDR2 are SQVTM and ANQGSEA. This CDR3 spans 12 amino acids. CDR3 DNA: TGCAGCGCCCGGGACTATGCCTACGAGCAGTACTTC. Translation: CSARDYAYEQYF.

In this sample, this clonotype turned up a few times. A single base separates this from a much larger clone, so it may be a read error. This chain links TRBV12-5 with TRBJ1-3; D is unresolved. Trimming shortened V by 2 bases and J by 0 bases, and 11 bases separated the two germline ends. The CDR3 has 16 amino acids. Germline V gene sequence: CDR1 LGHNT, CDR2 FRNRAP. Written as DNA, the CDR3 is TGTGCTAGTGGTTTGTTCACGGAAAGCTCTGGAAACACCATATATTTT. Translation gives CASGLFTESSGNTIYF.

This clonotype was counted ten times or more. This rearrangement joins TRBV9 to TRBJ2-7; 11 bases fit TRBD2. J gave up 0 bases and V 5 bases, and 13 bases lay outside the gene matches. Germline-derived CDR1 and CDR2 are SGDLS and YYNGEE. CDR3 length equals 18 residues. The CDR3: CASSPGLAGWQYSYEQYF. CDR3 DNA: TGTGCCAGCAGTCCTGGACTAGCGGGTTGGCAATACTCCTACGAGCAGTACTTC.

There are many counts of this clonotype. This chain uses TRBV6-2 or TRBV6-3 with TRBJ1-1; tentatively, D is TRBD1 (6 bases). Looked up from germline, CDR1 is MNHEY and CDR2 is SVGEGT. This CDR3 has 14 amino acids. V lost 6 bases, J lost 7 bases, and 18 bases lay in between. CDR3 coding DNA: TGTGCCAGCAGGCGGAGAGGGGGTAATCTTGAAGCTTTCTTT. Amino acids: CASRRRGGNLEAFF.

This clonotype was found many times. The chain joins TRBV6-2 or TRBV6-3 to TRBJ2-7; either TRBD1 or TRBD2 may fit D (7 bases each). The CDR3 sequence is 16 residues long. The V gene lost 0 bases and the J gene lost 2 bases, with 14 bases spanning the gap. CDR1 MNHEY and CDR2 SVGEGT come from the germline V gene. CDR3 region: CASSYSGPGGAYEQYF. The CDR3 region has the DNA TGTGCCAGCAGTTACTCGGGACCAGGGGGGGCCTACGAGCAGTACTTC.

This clonotype has more than one count but fewer than ten. This sequence joins TRBV28 and TRBJ1-5, with D hard to call. The CDR3 is made up of 15 amino acids. Germline V CDR1 and CDR2: MDHEN, SYDVKM. Trimming cost V 10 bases and J 1 base, with 17 bases left between them. DNA for the CDR3: TGTGCCACCCTCGGGAAGGTTACAAGCAATCAGCCCCAGCATTTT. Translation: CATLGKVTSNQPQHF.

The chain combines TRBV29-1 with TRBJ2-7, with D uncertain. CDR1 is SQVTM and CDR2 is ANQGSEA in the germline V gene. Between the trimmed V and J ends, which lost 5 bases and 2 bases, there was a span of 4 bases. The CDR3 sequence is 10 residues long. CDR3 nucleotide sequence: TGCAGCGTTCGGACCTACGAGCAGTACTTC. This sequence encodes CSVRTYEQYF.

The chain joins TRBV12-3 or TRBV12-4 to TRBJ1-1; D remains unclear. V dropped 7 bases and J dropped 0 bases, with 12 bases sitting between them. This CDR3 is built from 14 residues. The CDR3 here is CASNRELMNTEAFF. The CDR3 DNA is TGTGCCAGCAATCGGGAGCTGATGAACACTGAAGCTTTCTTT.